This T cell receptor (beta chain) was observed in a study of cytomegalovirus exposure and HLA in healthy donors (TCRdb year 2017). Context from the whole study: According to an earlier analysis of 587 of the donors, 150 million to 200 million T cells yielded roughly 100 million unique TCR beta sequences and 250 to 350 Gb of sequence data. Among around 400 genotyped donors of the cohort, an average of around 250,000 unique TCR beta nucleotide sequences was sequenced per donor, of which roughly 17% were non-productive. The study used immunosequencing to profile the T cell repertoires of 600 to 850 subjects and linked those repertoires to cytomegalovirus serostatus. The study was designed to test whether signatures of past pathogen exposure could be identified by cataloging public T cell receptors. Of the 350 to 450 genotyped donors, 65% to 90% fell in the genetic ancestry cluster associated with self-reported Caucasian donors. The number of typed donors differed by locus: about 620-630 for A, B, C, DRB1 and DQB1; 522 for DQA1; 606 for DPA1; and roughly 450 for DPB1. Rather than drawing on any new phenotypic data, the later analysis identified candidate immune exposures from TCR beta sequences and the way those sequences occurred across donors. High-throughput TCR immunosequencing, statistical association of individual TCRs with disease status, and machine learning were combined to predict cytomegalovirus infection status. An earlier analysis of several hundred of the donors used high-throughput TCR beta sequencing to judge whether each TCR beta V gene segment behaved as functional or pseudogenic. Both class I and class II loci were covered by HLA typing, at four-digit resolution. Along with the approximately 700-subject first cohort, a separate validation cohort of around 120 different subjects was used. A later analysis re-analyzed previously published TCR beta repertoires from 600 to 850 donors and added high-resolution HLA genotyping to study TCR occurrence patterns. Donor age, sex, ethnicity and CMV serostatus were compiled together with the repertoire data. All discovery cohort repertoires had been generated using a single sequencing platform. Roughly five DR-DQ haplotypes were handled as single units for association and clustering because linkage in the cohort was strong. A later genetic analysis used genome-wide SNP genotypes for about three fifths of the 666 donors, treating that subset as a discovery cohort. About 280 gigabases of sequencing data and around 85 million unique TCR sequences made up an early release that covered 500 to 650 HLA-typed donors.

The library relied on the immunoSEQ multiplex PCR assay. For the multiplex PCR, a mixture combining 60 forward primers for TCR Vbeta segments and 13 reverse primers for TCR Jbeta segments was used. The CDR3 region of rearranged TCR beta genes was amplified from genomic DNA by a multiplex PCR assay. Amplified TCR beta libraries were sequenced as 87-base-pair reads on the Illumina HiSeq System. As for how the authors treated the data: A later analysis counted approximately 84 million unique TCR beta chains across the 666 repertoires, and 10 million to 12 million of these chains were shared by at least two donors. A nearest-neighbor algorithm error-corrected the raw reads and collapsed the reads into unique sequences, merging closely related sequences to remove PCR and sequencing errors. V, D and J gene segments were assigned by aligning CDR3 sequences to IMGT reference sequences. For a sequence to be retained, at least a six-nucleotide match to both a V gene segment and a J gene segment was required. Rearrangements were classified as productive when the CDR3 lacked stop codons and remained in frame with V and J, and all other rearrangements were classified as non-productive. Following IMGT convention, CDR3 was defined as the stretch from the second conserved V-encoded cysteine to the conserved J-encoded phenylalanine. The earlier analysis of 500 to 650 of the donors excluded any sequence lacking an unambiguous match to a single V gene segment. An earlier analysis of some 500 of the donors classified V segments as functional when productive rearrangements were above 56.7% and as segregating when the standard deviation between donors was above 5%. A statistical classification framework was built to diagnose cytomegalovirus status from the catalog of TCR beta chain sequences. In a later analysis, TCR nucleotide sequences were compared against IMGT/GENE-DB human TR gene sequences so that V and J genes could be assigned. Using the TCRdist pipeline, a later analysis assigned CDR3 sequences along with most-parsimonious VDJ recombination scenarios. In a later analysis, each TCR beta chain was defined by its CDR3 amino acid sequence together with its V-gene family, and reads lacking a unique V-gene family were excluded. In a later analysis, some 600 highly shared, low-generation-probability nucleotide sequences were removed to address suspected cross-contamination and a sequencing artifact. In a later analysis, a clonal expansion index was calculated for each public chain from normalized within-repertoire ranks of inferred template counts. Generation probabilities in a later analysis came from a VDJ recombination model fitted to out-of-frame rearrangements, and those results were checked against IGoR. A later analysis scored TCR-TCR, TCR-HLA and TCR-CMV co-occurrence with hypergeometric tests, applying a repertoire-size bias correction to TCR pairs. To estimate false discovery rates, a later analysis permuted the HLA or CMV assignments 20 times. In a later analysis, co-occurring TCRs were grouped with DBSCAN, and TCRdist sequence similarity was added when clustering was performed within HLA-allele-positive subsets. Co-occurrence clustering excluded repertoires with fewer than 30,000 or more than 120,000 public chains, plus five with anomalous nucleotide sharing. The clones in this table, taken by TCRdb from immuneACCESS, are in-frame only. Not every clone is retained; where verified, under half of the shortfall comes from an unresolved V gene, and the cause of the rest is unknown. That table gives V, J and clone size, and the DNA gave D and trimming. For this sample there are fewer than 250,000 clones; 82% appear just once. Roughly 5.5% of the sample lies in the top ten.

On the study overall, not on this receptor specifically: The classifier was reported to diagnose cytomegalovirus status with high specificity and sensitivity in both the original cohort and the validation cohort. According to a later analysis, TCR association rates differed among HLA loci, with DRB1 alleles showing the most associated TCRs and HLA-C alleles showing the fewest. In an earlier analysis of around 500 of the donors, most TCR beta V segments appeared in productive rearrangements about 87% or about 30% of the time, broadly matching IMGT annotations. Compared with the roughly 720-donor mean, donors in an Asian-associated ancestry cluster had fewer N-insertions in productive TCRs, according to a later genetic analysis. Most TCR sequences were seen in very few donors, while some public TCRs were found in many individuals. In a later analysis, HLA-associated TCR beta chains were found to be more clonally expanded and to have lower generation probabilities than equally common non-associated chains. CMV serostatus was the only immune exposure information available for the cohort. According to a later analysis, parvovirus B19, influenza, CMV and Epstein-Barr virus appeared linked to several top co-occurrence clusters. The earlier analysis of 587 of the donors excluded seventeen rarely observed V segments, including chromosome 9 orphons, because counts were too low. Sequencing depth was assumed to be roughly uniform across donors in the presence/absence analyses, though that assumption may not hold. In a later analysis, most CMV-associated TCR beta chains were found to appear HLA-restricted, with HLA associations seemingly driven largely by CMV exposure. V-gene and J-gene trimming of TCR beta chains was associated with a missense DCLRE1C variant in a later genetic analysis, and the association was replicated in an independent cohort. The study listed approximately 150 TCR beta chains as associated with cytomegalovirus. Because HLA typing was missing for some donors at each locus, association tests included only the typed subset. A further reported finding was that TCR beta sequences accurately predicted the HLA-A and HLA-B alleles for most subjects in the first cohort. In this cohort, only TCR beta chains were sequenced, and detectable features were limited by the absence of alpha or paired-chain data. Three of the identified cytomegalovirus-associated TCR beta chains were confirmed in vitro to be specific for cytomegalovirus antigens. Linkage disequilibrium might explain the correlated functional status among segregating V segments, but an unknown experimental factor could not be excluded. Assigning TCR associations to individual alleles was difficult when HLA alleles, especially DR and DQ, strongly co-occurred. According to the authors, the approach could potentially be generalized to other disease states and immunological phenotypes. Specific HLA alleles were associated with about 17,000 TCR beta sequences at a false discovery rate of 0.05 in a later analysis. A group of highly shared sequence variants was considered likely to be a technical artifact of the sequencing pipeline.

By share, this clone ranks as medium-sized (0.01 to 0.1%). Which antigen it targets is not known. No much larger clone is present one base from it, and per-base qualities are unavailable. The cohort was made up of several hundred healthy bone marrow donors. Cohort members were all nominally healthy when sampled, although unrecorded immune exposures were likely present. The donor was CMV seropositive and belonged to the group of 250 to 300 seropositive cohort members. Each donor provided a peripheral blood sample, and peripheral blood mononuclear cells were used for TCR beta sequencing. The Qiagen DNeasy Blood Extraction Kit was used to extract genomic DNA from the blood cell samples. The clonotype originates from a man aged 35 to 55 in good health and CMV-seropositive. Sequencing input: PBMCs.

In nucleotide form, the sequence is TGTGCCAGCAAGTCGGACCCCAGGGGGGAGCAGTTCTTC. This translates into CASKSDPRGEQFF. The receptor chain draws on TRBV6-5 and TRBJ2-1; the junction holds 7 bases that match TRBD1. Compared with germline, V lacks 7 bases and J lacks 10 bases; bases without a gene match: 10. Per the germline V gene, MNHEY is the CDR1 and SVGAGI is the CDR2. From the cysteine through the phenylalanine, the CDR3 covers 13 amino acids. Only CDR3 DNA remains: 39 bases, in frame from the first base.